The present T cell receptor (beta chain) was sequenced within a study of long-term antiretroviral therapy in people with HIV. Each participant with HIV received care in the United States. Before they underwent DNA extraction, samples held roughly 0.95-11 million cryopreserved PBMC. In this sample, this clone turned up a few times. Germline loops: CDR1 GTSNPN, CDR2 SVGIG (reference sequence). V was clipped by 0 bases and J by 4 bases, with 7 bases between them. The CDR3 sequence is 13 residues long. At survey level, the immunoSEQ assay was run in its v3.0 version. Samples were sequenced targeting roughly 35,000-55,000 T-cell genomes each. Sequenced by immunoSEQ multiplex PCR; TCRdb stores in-frame clones only, minus some. The sample has about 22,000 clones; 88% are singletons.

This TCR was recovered from a man aged 55 to 70 with HIV. Specimen: unsorted PBMCs, collected 0.6 years after starting antiretroviral therapy. The chain joins TRBV30 to TRBJ1-5, with D perhaps TRBD1 (6 bases). The CDR3 DNA reads as TGTGCCTGGAGTGTAACAGGGAATCAGCCCCAGCATTTT. This gives the protein CAWSVTGNQPQHF.